A single sample gave rise to the 27 T cell receptor beta chains below, sequenced in a study of regulatory T cells in long-lasting Graves disease. Indicated time point: newly diagnosed GD, antithyroid drugs for less than 3 months. Extracted RNA from PBMCs served as the source of the TCR library. Building the TCR beta libraries relied on iRepertoire HTBI primers, and CDR3 regions underwent Arm-PCR. TCRdb analysed the multiplex PCR reads with MiXCR anew, one entry per CDR3 protein. The sample shows approximately 230,000 distinct CDR3 sequences, approximately 16% of them seen only once. The material sequenced was peripheral blood mononuclear cells (PBMCs), taken at new diagnosis, from a patient treated with antithyroid drugs. These receptors came from a female donor with Graves disease.

V is TRBV27 and J is TRBJ2-3, with 10 nucleotides matching TRBD2. Trimming cost V 6 bases and J 4 bases; bases outside gene matches: 10. This CDR3 comprises 16 residues. Germline CDR1 reads MNHEY; CDR2 reads SMNVEV (reference sequence). The CDR3 region is CASRVRSGRASDTQYF. The CDR3 DNA sequence: TGTGCCAGCAGGGTACGAAGCGGGAGGGCCTCAGATACGCAGTATTTT.

At least ten counts were recorded for this clonotype. The chain combines TRBV5-1 with TRBJ1-1, with unresolved D. Germline V lookup: CDR1 SGHRS, CDR2 YFSETQ. The CDR3 has 13 amino acids. Trimming stripped 2 bases from V and 2 bases from J, with 7 bases between. The CDR3 DNA reads as TGCGCCAGCAGCTTCACAGCTAACACTGAAGCTTTCTTT. This gives the protein CASSFTANTEAFF.

This clonotype was detected many times. The V and J genes are TRBV19 and TRBJ1-1; D unresolved. The germline gives CDR1 LNHDA, CDR2 SQIVND (reference sequence). V was cut by 4 bases and J by 0 bases, with 9 bases left in between. The CDR3 is 14 amino acids. CDR3 sequence (DNA): TGTGCCAGTAGTAAGGAAGGCCTGAACACTGAAGCTTTCTTT. Its translation is CASSKEGLNTEAFF. Combining the CDR3 with reference TRBV19 and TRBJ1-1 gives the whole variable domain DGGITQSPKYLFRKEGQNVTLSCEQNLNHDAMYWYRQDPGQGLRLIYYSQIVNDFQKGDIAEGYSVSREKKESFPLTVTSAQKNPTAFYLCASSKEGLNTEAFFGQGTRLTVV.

A note on this clonotype: This may be a read error, as it is one base from a much larger clone. The conserved final phenylalanine or tryptophan is absent from the CDR3, which likely points to a read error. The V and J genes are TRBV2 and TRBJ1-5; D is ambiguous. This CDR3 contains 14 residues. V dropped 1 base and J dropped 6 bases, with 10 bases sitting between them. The germline V gene has CDR1 SNHLY and CDR2 FYNNEI. CDR3 nucleotide sequence: TGTGCCAGCAGTGAAGGATCCCGGAGTCAGCCCCAGCATCTT. It codes for CASSEGSRSQPQHL.

This clonotype was seen repeatedly, ten times or more. This rearrangement joins TRBV30 to TRBJ1-3; TRBD1 is a possible D gene (6 bases). Germline V gene lookup returns CDR1 GTSNPN and CDR2 SVGIG (reference sequence). CDR3 length: 16 residues. Trimming stripped 0 bases from V and 3 bases from J, with 15 bases between. The chain's CDR3 is CAWSVVLTGSGNTIYF. The CDR3 DNA follows: TGTGCCTGGAGTGTAGTTCTCACAGGGAGTGGAAACACCATATATTTT.

There are many counts of this clonotype. The V and J genes are TRBV11-2 and TRBJ1-1, with TRBD1 identical over 8 bases. The CDR3 contains 15 residues. Per germline, CDR1 SGHAT and CDR2 FQNNGV. Unmatched junction bases numbered 10, after V lost 5 bases and J lost 5 bases. CDR3 region: CASSMEGQGTTEAFF. The CDR3 DNA reads as TGTGCCAGCAGCATGGAAGGACAGGGAACTACTGAAGCTTTCTTT.

This clonotype was seen at least ten times. The gene calls are TRBV2 and TRBJ1-6; a possible D gene is TRBD1 (6 bases). The CDR3 covers 16 residues. V lost 4 bases and J 10 bases, leaving 20 bases between the germline ends. Germline CDR1 and CDR2: SNHLY and FYNNEI. CDR3 protein: CASSGGGALGTSPLHF. In nucleotides, the CDR3 is TGTGCCAGCAGTGGGGGAGGGGCGCTAGGGACATCACCCCTCCACTTT.

Ten or more counts support this clonotype. The rearrangement joins TRBV7-2 to TRBJ1-2; the D gene is possibly TRBD1 (5 bases). Trimming removed 5 bases from V and 7 bases from J, with 17 bases in between. The V gene's germline CDR1 is SGHTA and CDR2 FQGNSA. This CDR3 has 14 amino acids. The CDR3 loop reads CASSRTGREGGYTF. DNA of the CDR3: TGTGCCAGCAGCCGTACAGGCAGGGAGGGTGGCTACACCTTC.

On this clonotype itself: Since a much larger clone is just one base distant, this may be a read error. The rearrangement links TRBV9 to TRBJ2-1; 15 bases match TRBD2. Germline assignment: CDR1 SGDLS and CDR2 YYNGEE. The CDR3 has 21 amino acids. This CDR3 reads CASSVVPLGLAGGPSYNGQFF. The CDR3 DNA reads TGTGCCAGCAGCGTAGTTCCCCTCGGACTAGCGGGAGGGCCTTCCTACAATGGGCAGTTCTTC.

This clonotype showed up many times. The chain joins TRBV10-3 to TRBJ2-7; D is perhaps TRBD1 (5 bases). CDR1 and CDR2 from the germline V gene are ENHRY and SYGVKD. The CDR3 has 14 residues. V was shortened by 2 bases and J by 6 bases, with 14 bases between the two germline ends. CDR3: CAISEGQGKGEQYF. The CDR3 bases are TGTGCCATCAGTGAGGGGCAGGGTAAAGGCGAGCAGTACTTC.

V is TRBV2 and J is TRBJ1-2; a possible D gene is TRBD1 (6 bases). Trimming removed 6 bases from V and 8 bases from J, with 19 bases in between. CDR1 is SNHLY and CDR2 is FYNNEI in the germline V gene. The CDR3 is 14 residues long. CDR3 sequence reads: CASRDDTGRAGYTF. The CDR3 DNA follows: TGTGCCAGCAGGGACGACACAGGGCGCGCGGGCTACACCTTC. Filled out from reference TRBV2 and TRBJ1-2, the complete variable domain reads EPEVTQTPSHQVTQMGQEVILRCVPISNHLYFYWYRQILGQKVEFLVSFYNNEISEKSEIFDDQFSVERPDGSNFTLKIRSTKLEDSAMYFCASRDDTGRAGYTFGSGTRLTVV.

J is TRBJ2-7 and V is TRBV2, with TRBD1 matching over 10 bases. V lost 11 bases and J lost 6; bases outside the gene matches: 16. In germline, CDR1 is SNHLY, CDR2 FYNNEI. CDR3 length equals 15 residues. This chain's CDR3 is CAVRLTGTGVFEQYF. DNA for the CDR3: TGTGCCGTCAGACTCACCGGGACAGGGGTCTTCGAGCAGTACTTC.

This clonotype was counted a few times. A much larger clonotype is one base distant, so this may be a read error. The chain employs TRBV6-1 and TRBJ1-1; D perhaps matches TRBD1 (6 bases). This CDR3 comprises 12 residues. Germline lookup yields CDR1 MNHNS and CDR2 SASEGT. V shed 5 bases and J shed 8 bases, with 12 bases lying between them. In DNA form, the CDR3 reads TGTGCCAGCAGTAGGGGGGGGAGAGAAGCTTTCTTT. Protein product: CASSRGGREAFF.

This clonotype was found many times. V and J are TRBV20-1 and TRBJ2-5; TRBD2 aligns across 9 bases. This CDR3 region has 16 residues. The germline V gene has CDR1 DFQATT and CDR2 SNEGSKA (reference sequence). J was trimmed by 4 bases and V by 1 base; bases with no gene match: 10. The CDR3 sequence: CSARAIYQTSGETQYF. CDR3 sequence (DNA): TGCAGTGCTAGAGCCATATACCAGACTAGCGGAGAGACCCAGTACTTC.

The V call is TRBV11-3, the J call TRBJ2-3, with no clear D. Trimming took 5 bases from V and 4 from J, leaving 13 bases between them. The CDR3 sequence is 14 residues long. Germline loops: CDR1 SGHNT, CDR2 YENEEA. The CDR3 bases are TGTGCCAGCAGCCCCCCGAGTCTGCCAGATACGCAGTATTTT. Translated, it gives CASSPPSLPDTQYF.

This clonotype was observed at least ten times. V is TRBV7-2 and J is TRBJ2-2; 7 nucleotides align to TRBD2. The CDR3 spans 16 residues. In germline, CDR1 is SGHTA, CDR2 FQGNSA. The junction had 5 bases not matched to a gene; V was cut back by 1 base and J by 3 bases. CDR3 bases: TGTGCCAGCAGCTTAGTTGGGACTACTTACACCGGGGAGCTGTTTTTT. It is translated as CASSLVGTTYTGELFF.

The table lists this clonotype with many counts. A much larger clonotype is one base distant, so this may be a read error. Since no conserved phenylalanine or tryptophan closes the CDR3, a read error is the likely cause. The V call is TRBV2, the J call TRBJ2-7, with D possibly matching TRBD2 (6 bases). Trimming pared 8 bases from V and 4 bases from J, leaving 12 bases between. CDR1 and CDR2 (germline): SNHLY, FYNNEI. The CDR3 is 12 amino acids. The CDR3: CASVREKYEQYL. CDR3 DNA: TGTGCCAGCGTCCGGGAGAAATACGAGCAGTACCTC.

This clonotype occurred many times. The J gene is TRBJ2-2, the V gene TRBV18, with 8 bases identical to TRBD1. V lost 5 bases and J lost 8; bases outside the gene matches: 10. The CDR3 is 15 residues long. Germline CDR1 KGHSH, CDR2 LQKENI. This chain's CDR3 is CASSSWTGLEGELFF. The CDR3 DNA sequence: TGTGCCAGCTCATCGTGGACAGGGCTCGAAGGGGAGCTGTTTTTT. The entire variable domain, with the rest obtained from reference TRBV18 and TRBJ2-2, is as follows: NAGVMQNPRHLVRRRGQEARLRCSPMKGHSHVYWYRQLPEEGLKFMVYLQKENIIDESGMPKERFSAEFPKEGPSILRIQQVVRGDSAAYFCASSSWTGLEGELFFGEGSRLTVL.

This chain connects TRBV29-1 to TRBJ1-3, with D perhaps TRBD1 (6 bases). The germline V gene encodes CDR1 SQVTM and CDR2 ANQGSEA. The CDR3 runs 14 residues. V shed 0 bases and J shed 3 bases, with 9 bases lying between them. In DNA, the CDR3 is TGCAGCGTTGAAGACCCCAGGGGTGGAAACACCATATATTTT. It yields the protein CSVEDPRGGNTIYF.

The V and J genes are TRBV6-2 or TRBV6-3 and TRBJ2-7; no clear D gene. The CDR3 spans 14 residues. Trimming removed 0 bases at V and 9 bases at J, with 15 bases between. Germline CDR1 reads MNHEY; CDR2 reads SVGEGT. The CDR3 region has the DNA TGTGCCAGCAGTTACTCCCGTGGTAGTATGGGGCAGTACTTC. Residues: CASSYSRGSMGQYF.

This clonotype was observed at least ten times. This chain connects TRBV7-2 to TRBJ2-3; 7 bases match TRBD1. With V trimmed by 4 bases and J by 5 bases, 3 bases remained unmatched. The CDR3 is 13 residues long. Germline assignment: CDR1 SGHTA and CDR2 FQGNSA. CDR3 protein: CASSSDRRDTQYF. The CDR3 DNA is TGTGCCAGCAGCTCGGACAGGCGAGATACGCAGTATTTT.

This clonotype was counted many times. The chain joins TRBV20-1 to TRBJ2-5; 11 bases line up with TRBD2. The CDR3 totals 14 residues. Germline V lookup: CDR1 DFQATT, CDR2 SNEGSKA (reference sequence). V lost 0 bases and J lost 4; bases outside the gene matches: 1. The CDR3 coding sequence is TGCAGTGCTAGAGATCTAGCGGGAGGAGAGACCCAGTACTTC. This codes for CSARDLAGGETQYF.

This clonotype was seen at least ten times. V and J are TRBV29-1 and TRBJ1-5; 9 nucleotides match TRBD1. The CDR3 totals 20 residues. V shed 2 bases, J shed 4 bases, and the junction held 21 bases outside the gene matches. CDR1 and CDR2 from the germline V gene are SQVTM and ANQGSEA. CDR3 protein: CSVEKKTGGLLPLPNQPQHF. The CDR3 bases are TGCAGCGTTGAAAAGAAAACAGGGGGCCTCCTACCCTTGCCAAATCAGCCCCAGCATTTT.

This clonotype was found many times. The rearrangement uses TRBV18 and TRBJ1-1; TRBD1 might be the D (6 bases). CDR1 and CDR2 from the germline V gene are KGHSH and LQKENI. The CDR3 consists of 15 residues. Trimming took off 6 bases at V and 1 base at J, with 15 bases between the two ends. The CDR3 nucleotides read TGTGCCAGCTCGCTCTCCGGGACACAGAACACTGAAGCTTTCTTT. Amino acids: CASSLSGTQNTEAFF.

There are many counts of this clonotype. V and J are TRBV10-3 and TRBJ1-6; 7 positions match TRBD1. This CDR3 spans 15 amino acids. V was clipped by 3 bases and J by 6 bases; unmatched bases: 5. The germline gives CDR1 ENHRY, CDR2 SYGVKD. The CDR3 here is CAISDRTGPNSPLHF. The CDR3 bases are TGTGCCATCAGTGATCGGACAGGACCTAATTCACCCCTCCACTTT.

This clonotype was seen at least ten times. J is TRBJ1-2 and V is TRBV19, with a tentative D call TRBD1 (5 bases). Germline CDR1 and CDR2: LNHDA and SQIVND (reference sequence). Deletions cut 6 bases from V and 4 bases from J, with 21 bases between. The CDR3 length is 16 residues. CDR3 region: CASRPLGLSRGYGYTF. CDR3 in DNA: TGTGCCAGTAGGCCCCTAGGCCTCTCGAGGGGCTATGGCTACACCTTC.

Only one count was recorded for this clonotype. This may be a read error: a much more frequent sequence differs by one nucleotide. CDR3 in DNA: TGTACCAGCAGCGTAGCTGTGAACACTGAAGCTTTCTTT. It is translated as CTSSVAVNTEAFF. The V call is TRBV9, the J call TRBJ1-1, with D unclear. CDR1 is SGDLS, CDR2 YYNGEE, per germline. This CDR3 is built from 13 residues.